The 16 T cell receptor beta chains in this list originate from one sample, sequenced in a study of T cells in Graves' hyperthyroidism and ophthalmopathy (dated by TCRdb to about 2019). Libraries were constructed by multiplex PCR. TCRdb shows the sequencer as Illumina HiSeq 2000. The TCR beta CDR3 regions were amplified from RNA transcripts. The TCR CDR3 was subjected to a first round of RT-PCR using the HTBI primer set and the Qiagen OneStep RT-PCR kit. The raw public reads went through TCRdb reprocessing: fastp at Q25, MiXCR clone calling, in-frame beta chains kept. Merged by CDR3 protein, the rows form single entries marked with the most common genes and DNA. A total of some 270,000 distinct CDR3 sequences appear in this sample, about 24% of them only once. The ten top clones hold roughly 32% of the sample. Sequencing was performed on blood. Receptors originate from a woman between 35 and 50 years old with Graves' ophthalmopathy.

In this sample, this clonotype turned up a few times. This chain connects TRBV30 to TRBJ2-5; TRBD2 agrees at 12 bases. Trimming took 0 bases from V and 4 from J; bases not matched to a gene: 0. CDR3 size: 14 residues. CDR1 and CDR2 (germline): GTSNPN, SVGIG (reference sequence). CDR3 in DNA: TGTGCCTGGAGTGTACTAGCGGGAGGAGAGACCCAGTACTTC. Protein sequence: CAWSVLAGGETQYF.

This clonotype was recorded many times. The chain carries TRBV10-2 and TRBJ2-5; 7 bases map to TRBD2. The CDR3 runs 17 residues. From germline, CDR1 is WSHSY and CDR2 SAAADI. After removal of 4 bases from V and 5 bases from J, the junction contained 16 bases not matched to a gene. The CDR3 DNA reads as TGCGCCAGCAGTGCCCGACTCACAAACGGACTAGGGGAGACCCAGTACTTC. This codes for CASSARLTNGLGETQYF.

This clonotype showed up just once. J is TRBJ2-5 and V is TRBV6-1; the match to TRBD1 covers 11 bases. V lost 9 bases and J lost 7; bases outside the gene matches: 10. This CDR3 is built from 14 residues. Germline loops: CDR1 MNHNS, CDR2 SASEGT. The CDR3 coding sequence is TGTGCCAGTAATCCGTCAGGGACAGGGGGGACCCAGTACTTC. This sequence encodes CASNPSGTGGTQYF.

The chain uses TRBV5-1 and TRBJ2-7, with TRBD1 matching over 7 bases. J was trimmed by 5 bases and V by 4 bases; bases with no gene match: 18. Looked up from germline, CDR1 is SGHRS and CDR2 is YFSETQ. This CDR3 is built from 17 residues. CDR3 protein: CASSPYLADRVRNEQYF. The DNA for the CDR3 is TGCGCCAGCAGCCCTTACCTCGCCGACAGGGTACGGAACGAGCAGTACTTC.

At least ten counts were recorded for this clonotype. The chain carries TRBV9 and TRBJ2-2; possibly TRBD2 for D (5 bases). CDR1 SGDLS and CDR2 YYNGEE come from the germline V gene. The CDR3 runs 15 residues. Trimming pared 4 bases from V and 1 base from J, leaving 11 bases between. The CDR3 sequence is CASSPVRENTGELFF. The CDR3 DNA reads as TGTGCCAGCAGCCCGGTGAGGGAGAACACCGGGGAGCTGTTTTTT.

In its sample, this clonotype was seen many times. The rearrangement joins TRBV7-9 to TRBJ1-3; 7 nucleotides match TRBD1. The CDR3 has 17 amino acids. The germline gives CDR1 SEHNR, CDR2 FQNEAQ (reference sequence). Unmatched junction bases numbered 10, after V lost 5 bases and J lost 0 bases. The CDR3 DNA follows: TGTGCCAGCAGCGCATCCGGGACAGAGAGCTCTGGAAACACCATATATTTT. It specifies CASSASGTESSGNTIYF. Variable domain in full (rest from reference TRBV7-9 and TRBJ1-3): DTGVSQNPRHKITKRGQNVTFRCDPISEHNRLYWYRQTLGQGPEFLTYFQNEAQLEKSRLLSDRFSAERPKGSFSTLEIQRTEQGDSAMYLCASSASGTESSGNTIYFGEGSWLTVV.

To note about this clonotype: This may arise from a read error, as a much more abundant clone is one base away. Given the absence of the conserved phenylalanine or tryptophan at the CDR3 end, a read error is likely. The rearrangement joins TRBV29-1 to TRBJ2-4; 9 nucleotides align to TRBD1. Trimming took 6 bases from V and 9 from J; bases not matched to a gene: 6. From germline, CDR1 is SQVTM and CDR2 ANQGSEA. CDR3 length: 12 amino acids. The DNA of the CDR3 is TGCAGCGTGCCGACAGGGGGAGGCATTCAGTACTAC. This codes for CSVPTGGGIQYY.

This clonotype was counted many times. The V and J genes are TRBV2 and TRBJ1-5; D unclear. Germline CDR1 is SNHLY and CDR2 is FYNNEI. This CDR3 contains 13 residues. Trimming cost V 6 bases and J 4 bases, with 10 bases left between them. Written as DNA, the CDR3 is TGTGCCAGCAGGCGGAGGGAAAATCAGCCCCAGCATTTT. The encoded protein is CASRRRENQPQHF.

This clonotype turned up a few times. This chain joins TRBV28 and TRBJ2-7, with TRBD2 as a possible D gene (6 bases). The length of the CDR3 is 14 residues. CDR1 and CDR2 from the germline V gene are MDHEN and SYDVKM. Trimming pared 5 bases from V and 2 bases from J, leaving 13 bases between. The CDR3 DNA follows: TGTGCCAGCAGTACCCGGACGGGAGCCTACGAGCAGTACTTC. It specifies CASSTRTGAYEQYF.

The sample holds one count of this clonotype. The chain is built from TRBV6-5 and TRBJ2-7; 10 positions match TRBD1. This CDR3 comprises 15 residues. The V segment lost 2 bases and the J segment 3 bases; nucleotides outside the gene matches: 4. Germline V gene sequence: CDR1 MNHEY, CDR2 SVGAGI. The chain's CDR3 is CASSYGGQGYYEQYF. For the CDR3, the DNA is TGTGCCAGCAGTTACGGGGGACAGGGGTACTACGAGCAGTACTTC.

This clonotype was seen at least ten times. A much more abundant neighbour one base away suggests this may be a read error. The rearrangement joins TRBV29-1 to TRBJ1-1, with 7 bases fitting TRBD1. The CDR3 is made up of 14 amino acids. Germline CDR1 SQVTM, CDR2 ANQGSEA. The CDR3 DNA reads TGCAGTGTGGCGGGACAGAGTGATTTTTTTGAAGCTTCCTTT. This codes for CSVAGQSDFFEASF.

This clonotype came up many times. The chain couples TRBV28 to TRBJ2-2, with 9 bases aligning to TRBD1. The germline V gene has CDR1 MDHEN and CDR2 SYDVKM. The J segment lost 4 bases and the V segment lost 4 bases, leaving 7 bases of the junction unmatched. This CDR3 is 16 amino acids long. CDR3 DNA sequence: TGTGCCAGCAGTTCGGCCGGGACAGGGAGCACCGGGGAGCTGTTTTTT. Translated, it gives CASSSAGTGSTGELFF.

There are many counts of this clonotype. The chain is built from TRBV29-1 and TRBJ1-2; 11 bases agree with TRBD1. J gave up 3 bases and V 1 base, and 4 bases lay outside the gene matches. Germline values: CDR1 SQVTM, CDR2 ANQGSEA. The CDR3 sequence is 15 residues long. The CDR3 here is CSVEVRDRGDYGYTF. The CDR3 DNA reads TGCAGCGTTGAAGTCCGGGACAGGGGGGACTATGGCTACACCTTC. The entire variable domain, with the rest obtained from reference TRBV29-1 and TRBJ1-2, is as follows: SAVISQKPSRDICQRGTSLTIQCQVDSQVTMMFWYRQQPGQSLTLIATANQGSEATYESGFVIDKFPISRPNLTFSTLTVSNMSPEDSSIYLCSVEVRDRGDYGYTFGSGTRLTVV.

This clonotype was seen repeatedly, ten times or more. The genes are TRBV5-1 and TRBJ2-7, with 9 nucleotides matching TRBD2. CDR3 length: 15 amino acids. CDR1 SGHRS and CDR2 YFSETQ come from the germline V gene. J lost 1 base, V lost 4 bases, and 6 bases had no gene match. The DNA for the CDR3 is TGCGCCAGCAGCGCGGGACTAGCCCTTTCCTACGAGCAGTACTTC. Its protein is CASSAGLALSYEQYF.

The chain links TRBV28 to TRBJ2-7; possible D gene TRBD1, 6 bases. CDR3 size: 15 residues. Trimming shortened V by 5 bases and J by 5 bases, and 19 bases separated the two germline ends. The V gene's germline CDR1 is MDHEN and CDR2 SYDVKM. CDR3 amino acids: CASSPFLQGGHEQYF. The CDR3 region has the DNA TGTGCCAGCAGTCCCTTTCTACAGGGCGGCCACGAGCAGTACTTC. The complete variable domain, with remaining parts taken from reference TRBV28 and TRBJ2-7, reads DVKVTQSSRYLVKRTGEKVFLECVQDMDHENMFWYRQDPGLGLRLIYFSYDVKMKEKGDIPEGYSVSREKKERFSLILESASTNQTSMYLCASSPFLQGGHEQYFGPGTRLTVT.

In this sample, this clonotype turned up many times. DNA of the CDR3: TGCGCCAGCAGCTTGGTCGTGGGGGGCACCTACGAGCAGTACTTC. Translated, it gives CASSLVVGGTYEQYF. This chain joins TRBV5-1 and TRBJ2-7; tentatively, D is TRBD1 or TRBD2 (6 bases each). The germline gives CDR1 SGHRS, CDR2 YFSETQ. The CDR3 totals 15 residues. The V end lost 0 bases, the J end lost 2 bases, and 12 bases lay between the germline ends.